The present TCR beta chain was sequenced within a study of neurological immune-mediated disorders. This clonotype was detected many times. V was pared by 0 bases and J by 4 bases, with 7 bases of the junction left unmatched. The CDR3 loop spans 17 amino acids. Germline CDR1 reads LNHNV; CDR2 reads YYDKDF (reference sequence). TCRdb independently ran MiXCR on the 5' RACE reads; one entry per CDR3 protein. The data contain tens of thousands of distinct CDR3 sequences, 5.5% to 6% of them singletons. This clonotype originated in a woman aged 50 to 60 in good health. Sample: CD4+ T cells from blood. The genes are TRBV15 and TRBJ1-3, with 9 nucleotides matching TRBD1. CDR3 residues: CATSRENSGTGGNTIYF. CDR3 DNA: TGTGCCACCAGCAGAGAAAACTCCGGGACAGGGGGAAACACCATATATTTT.